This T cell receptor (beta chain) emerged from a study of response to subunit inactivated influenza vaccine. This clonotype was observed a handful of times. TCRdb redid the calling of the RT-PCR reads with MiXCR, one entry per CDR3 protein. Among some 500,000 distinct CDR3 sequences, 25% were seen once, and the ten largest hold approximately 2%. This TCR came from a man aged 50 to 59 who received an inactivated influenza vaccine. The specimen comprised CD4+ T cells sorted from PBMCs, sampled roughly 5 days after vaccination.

CDR3 in DNA: TGTGCCAGCAGCTTAGTCGGGGTTGCAGATACGCAGTATTTT. It specifies CASSLVGVADTQYF. The rearrangement joins TRBV11-2 to TRBJ2-3, with D possibly being TRBD2 (5 bases). The germline CDR1 and CDR2 sequences are SGHAT and FQNNGV. V was shortened by 1 base and J by 4 bases, with 9 bases between the two germline ends. The CDR3 has 14 residues. The entire variable domain, with the rest obtained from reference TRBV11-2 and TRBJ2-3, is as follows: EAGVAQSPRYKIIEKRQSVAFWCNPISGHATLYWYQQILGQGPKLLIQFQNNGVVDDSQLPKDRFSAERLKGVDSTLKIQPAKLEDSAVYLCASSLVGVADTQYFGPGTRLTVL.